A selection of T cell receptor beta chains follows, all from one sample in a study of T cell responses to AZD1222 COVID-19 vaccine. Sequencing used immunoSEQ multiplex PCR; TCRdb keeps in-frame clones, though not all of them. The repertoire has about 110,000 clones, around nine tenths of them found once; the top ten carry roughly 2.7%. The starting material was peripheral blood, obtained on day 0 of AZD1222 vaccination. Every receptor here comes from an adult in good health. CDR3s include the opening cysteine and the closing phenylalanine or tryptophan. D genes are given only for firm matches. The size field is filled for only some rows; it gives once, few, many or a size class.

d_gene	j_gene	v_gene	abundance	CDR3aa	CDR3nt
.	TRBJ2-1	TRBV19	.	CASSMDGYNEQFF	TGTGCCAGTAGTATGGACGGGTACAATGAGCAGTTCTTC
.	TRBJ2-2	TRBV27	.	CAGGPGGTGELFF	TGTGCCGGAGGACCCGGAGGGACCGGGGAGCTGTTTTTT
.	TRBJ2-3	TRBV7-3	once	CASSLGRTDTQYF	TGTGCCAGCAGCTTAGGAAGAACAGATACGCAGTATTTT
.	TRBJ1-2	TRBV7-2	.	CASSLEVTVKPDYGYTF	TGTGCCAGCAGCTTAGAGGTTACCGTGAAGCCAGACTATGGCTACACCTTC
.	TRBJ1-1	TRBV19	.	CASSIPPGSYPMNTEAFF	TGTGCCAGTAGTATACCCCCGGGTTCTTACCCCATGAACACTGAAGCTTTCTTT
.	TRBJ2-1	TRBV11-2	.	CASSFVGNEQFF	TGTGCCAGCAGCTTCGTGGGGAATGAGCAGTTCTTC
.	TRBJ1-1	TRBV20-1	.	CSASRPARNTEAFF	TGCAGTGCTAGTAGGCCAGCAAGAAACACTGAAGCTTTCTTT
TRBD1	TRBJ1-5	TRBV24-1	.	CATSPAGQGAHQPQHF	TGTGCCACCAGCCCAGCGGGACAGGGGGCTCACCAGCCCCAGCATTTT
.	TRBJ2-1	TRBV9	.	CASSVGVGGNEQFF	TGTGCCAGCAGCGTAGGGGTAGGGGGCAATGAGCAGTTCTTC
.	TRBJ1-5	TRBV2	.	CASSRYGNQPQHF	TGTGCCAGCAGTAGGTACGGCAATCAGCCCCAGCATTTT
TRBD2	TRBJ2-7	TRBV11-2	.	CASSSRTSGNEQYF	TGTGCCAGCAGCTCAAGGACTAGCGGGAACGAGCAGTACTTC
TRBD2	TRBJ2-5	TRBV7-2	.	CASSPTSGSIGAQYF	TGTGCCAGCAGCCCCACTAGCGGGAGTATCGGGGCCCAGTACTTC
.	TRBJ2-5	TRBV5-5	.	CASSSQIQETQYF	TGTGCCAGCAGCTCTCAGATTCAAGAGACCCAGTACTTC
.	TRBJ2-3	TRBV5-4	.	CASTPRVGGLTDTQYF	TGTGCCAGCACCCCAAGAGTCGGGGGGCTCACAGATACGCAGTATTTT
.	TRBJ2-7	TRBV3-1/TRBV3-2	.	CASSRKGGYEQYF	TGTGCCAGCAGCCGGAAAGGGGGCTACGAGCAGTACTTC
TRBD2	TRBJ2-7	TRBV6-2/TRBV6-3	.	CASSRTSFYEQYF	TGTGCCAGCAGTCGGACTAGCTTCTACGAGCAGTACTTC
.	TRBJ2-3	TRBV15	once	CATSRGQSPTDTQYF	TGTGCCACCAGCAGAGGACAGTCACCCACAGATACGCAGTATTTT
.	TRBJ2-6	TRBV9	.	CASSPHPQGPSSGANVLTF	TGTGCCAGCAGCCCTCACCCCCAGGGGCCAAGCTCTGGGGCCAACGTCCTGACTTTC
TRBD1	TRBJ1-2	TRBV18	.	CASSPTAWQGAGENYGYTF	TGTGCCAGCTCACCCACGGCCTGGCAGGGGGCCGGGGAGAACTATGGCTACACCTTC
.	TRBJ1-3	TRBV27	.	CASSFPKGIPTSGNTIYF	TGTGCCAGCAGTTTCCCCAAAGGGATACCTACCTCTGGAAACACCATATATTTT
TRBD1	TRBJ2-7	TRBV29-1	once	CSVETGGEQYF	TGCAGCGTTGAGACAGGGGGTGAGCAGTACTTC
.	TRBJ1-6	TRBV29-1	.	CSASEGQRNSPLHF	TGCAGCGCAAGCGAGGGGCAGAGAAATTCACCCCTCCACTTT
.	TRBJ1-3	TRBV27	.	CASSSPGSGNTIYF	TGTGCCAGCAGTTCGCCAGGTTCTGGAAACACCATATATTTT
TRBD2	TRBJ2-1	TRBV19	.	CASSMGTSGSVAEQFF	TGTGCCAGTAGTATGGGGACTAGCGGGTCCGTGGCTGAGCAGTTCTTC
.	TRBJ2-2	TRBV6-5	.	CASKSRDTGELFF	TGTGCCAGCAAGTCCCGGGACACCGGGGAGCTGTTTTTT
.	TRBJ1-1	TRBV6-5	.	CASRVYTEAFF	TGTGCCAGCAGAGTGTACACTGAAGCTTTCTTT
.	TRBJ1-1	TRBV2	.	CASSKGPGGTNTEAFF	TGTGCCAGCTCCAAGGGGCCGGGGGGCACGAACACTGAAGCTTTCTTT
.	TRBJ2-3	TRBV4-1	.	CASSQISAVDTQYF	TGCGCCAGCAGCCAAATCTCCGCGGTAGATACGCAGTATTTT
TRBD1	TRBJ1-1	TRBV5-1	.	CASSWGTGTGTEAFF	TGCGCCAGCAGCTGGGGGACAGGGACGGGCACTGAAGCTTTCTTT
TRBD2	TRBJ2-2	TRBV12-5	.	CASGLRGGGEAGELFF	TGTGCTAGTGGTTTGCGCGGGGGAGGGGAAGCCGGGGAGCTGTTTTTT
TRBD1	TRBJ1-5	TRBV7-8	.	CASSLAGQGSNQPQHF	TGTGCCAGCAGCTTAGCGGGACAGGGAAGCAATCAGCCCCAGCATTTT
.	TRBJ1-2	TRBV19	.	CASSNRANLYGYTF	TGTGCCAGTAGCAATCGCGCGAACCTCTATGGCTACACCTTC
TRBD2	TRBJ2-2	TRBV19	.	CASSESGTTTGELFF	TGTGCCAGTAGCGAGTCCGGGACTACTACCGGGGAGCTGTTTTTT
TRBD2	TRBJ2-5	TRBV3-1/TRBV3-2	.	CASSPEASGAENQYF	TGTGCCAGCAGCCCTGAGGCTAGCGGGGCCGAGAACCAGTACTTC
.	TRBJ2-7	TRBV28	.	CASSPRTVPYEQYF	TGTGCCAGCAGCCCTAGGACAGTCCCCTACGAGCAGTACTTC
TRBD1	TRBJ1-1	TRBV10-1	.	CASSDRGLNTEAFF	TGCGCCAGCTCGGACAGGGGGCTAAACACTGAAGCTTTCTTT
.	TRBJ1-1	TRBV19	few	CASSSPYRVVNTEAFF	TGTGCCAGTAGTAGTCCATACAGGGTGGTGAACACTGAAGCTTTCTTT
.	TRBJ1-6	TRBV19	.	CASSISGDHNSPLHF	TGTGCCAGTAGTATCTCCGGAGATCATAATTCACCCCTCCACTTT
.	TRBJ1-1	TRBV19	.	CASRGGSAEAFF	TGTGCCAGTAGAGGAGGGTCCGCTGAAGCTTTCTTT
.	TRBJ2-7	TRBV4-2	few	CASSQGGDAGEQYF	TGTGCCAGCAGCCAAGGAGGGGATGCGGGCGAGCAGTACTTC
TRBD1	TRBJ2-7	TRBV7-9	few	CASSFPGQASANFYEQYF	TGTGCCAGCAGCTTCCCGGGACAGGCCTCGGCCAACTTCTACGAGCAGTACTTC
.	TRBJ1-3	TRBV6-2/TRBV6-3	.	CASSSNLDRLTIYF	TGTGCCAGCAGTTCCAACCTCGACAGATTAACCATATATTTT
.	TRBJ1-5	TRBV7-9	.	CASSRQYSNQPQHF	TGTGCCAGCAGCCGACAGTATAGCAATCAGCCCCAGCATTTT
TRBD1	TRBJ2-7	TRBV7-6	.	CASSPTGGYEQYF	TGTGCCAGCAGCCCCACAGGGGGCTACGAGCAGTACTTC
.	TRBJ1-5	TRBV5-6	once	CASSLGDISNQPQHF	TGTGCCAGCAGCTTGGGGGACATTAGCAATCAGCCCCAGCATTTT